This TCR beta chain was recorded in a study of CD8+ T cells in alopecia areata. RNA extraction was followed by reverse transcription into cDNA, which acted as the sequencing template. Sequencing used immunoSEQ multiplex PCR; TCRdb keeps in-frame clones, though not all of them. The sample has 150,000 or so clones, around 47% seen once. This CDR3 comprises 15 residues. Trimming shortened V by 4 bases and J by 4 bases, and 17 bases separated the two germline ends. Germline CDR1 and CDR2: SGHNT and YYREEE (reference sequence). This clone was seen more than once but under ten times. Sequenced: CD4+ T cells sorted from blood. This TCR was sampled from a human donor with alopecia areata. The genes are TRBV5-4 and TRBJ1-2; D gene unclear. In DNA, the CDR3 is TGTGCCAGCAGCCTGGATGTCGGATCCTCCTATGGCTACACCTTC. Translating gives CASSLDVGSSYGYTF.